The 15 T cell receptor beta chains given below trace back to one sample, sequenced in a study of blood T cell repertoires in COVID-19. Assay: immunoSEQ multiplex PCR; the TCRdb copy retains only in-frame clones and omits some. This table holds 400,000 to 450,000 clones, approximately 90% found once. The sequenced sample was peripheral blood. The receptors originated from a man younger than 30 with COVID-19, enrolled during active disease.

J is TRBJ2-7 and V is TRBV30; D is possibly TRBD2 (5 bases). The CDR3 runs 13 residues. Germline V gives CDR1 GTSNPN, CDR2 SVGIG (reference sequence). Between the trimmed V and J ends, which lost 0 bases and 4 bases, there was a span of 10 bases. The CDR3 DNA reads TGTGCCTGGAGTGTACTCGGGGTTTACGAGCAGTACTTC. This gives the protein CAWSVLGVYEQYF.

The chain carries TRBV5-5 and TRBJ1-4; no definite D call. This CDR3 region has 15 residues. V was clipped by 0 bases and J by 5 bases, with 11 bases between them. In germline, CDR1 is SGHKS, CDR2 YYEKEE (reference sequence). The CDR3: CASSLGAERNEKLFF. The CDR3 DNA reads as TGTGCCAGCAGCTTGGGGGCAGAACGGAATGAAAAACTGTTTTTT.

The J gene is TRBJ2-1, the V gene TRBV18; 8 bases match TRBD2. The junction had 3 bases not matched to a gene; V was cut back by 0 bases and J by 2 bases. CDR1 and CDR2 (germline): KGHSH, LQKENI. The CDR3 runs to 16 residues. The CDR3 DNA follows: TGTGCCAGCTCACCACCGTTGACTAGCGCCTACAATGAGCAGTTCTTC. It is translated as CASSPPLTSAYNEQFF.

The chain's CDR3 is CASSLAAPGSPLHF. In nucleotides, the CDR3 is TGTGCCAGCAGCTTAGCGGCCCCGGGGTCACCCCTCCACTTT. The J gene is TRBJ1-6, the V gene TRBV11-2; D remains ambiguous. CDR3 length equals 14 residues. The germline CDR1 and CDR2 sequences are SGHAT and FQNNGV. Trimming stripped 1 base from V and 10 bases from J, with 11 bases between.

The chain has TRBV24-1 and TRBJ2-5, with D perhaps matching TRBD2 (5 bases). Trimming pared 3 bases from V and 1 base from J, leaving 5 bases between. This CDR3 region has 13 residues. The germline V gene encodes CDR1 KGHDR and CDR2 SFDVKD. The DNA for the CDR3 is TGTGCCACCAGTGATGCGGGCCAAGAGACCCAGTACTTC. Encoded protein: CATSDAGQETQYF.

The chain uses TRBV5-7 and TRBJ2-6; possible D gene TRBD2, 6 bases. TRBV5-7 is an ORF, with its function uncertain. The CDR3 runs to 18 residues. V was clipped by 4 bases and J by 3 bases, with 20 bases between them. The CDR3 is CASSAPSGTYYGANVLTF. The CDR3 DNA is TGTGCCAGCAGCGCTCCCTCCGGGACTTATTATGGGGCCAACGTCCTGACTTTC.

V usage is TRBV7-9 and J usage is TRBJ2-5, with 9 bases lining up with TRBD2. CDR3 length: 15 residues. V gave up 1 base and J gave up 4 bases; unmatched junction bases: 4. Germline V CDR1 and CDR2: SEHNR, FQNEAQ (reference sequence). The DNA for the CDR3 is TGTGCCAGCAGCTTAGTTAGCGGGAGTCGAGAGACCCAGTACTTC. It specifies CASSLVSGSRETQYF. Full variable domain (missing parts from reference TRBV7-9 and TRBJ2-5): DTGVSQNPRHKITKRGQNVTFRCDPISEHNRLYWYRQTLGQGPEFLTYFQNEAQLEKSRLLSDRFSAERPKGSFSTLEIQRTEQGDSAMYLCASSLVSGSRETQYFGPGTRLLVL.

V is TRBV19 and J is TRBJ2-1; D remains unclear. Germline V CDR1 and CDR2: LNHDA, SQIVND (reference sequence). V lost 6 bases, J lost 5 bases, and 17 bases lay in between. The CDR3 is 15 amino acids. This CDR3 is CASSRTSGFNNEQFF. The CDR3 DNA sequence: TGTGCCAGTAGCCGCACCTCCGGGTTCAACAATGAGCAGTTCTTC.

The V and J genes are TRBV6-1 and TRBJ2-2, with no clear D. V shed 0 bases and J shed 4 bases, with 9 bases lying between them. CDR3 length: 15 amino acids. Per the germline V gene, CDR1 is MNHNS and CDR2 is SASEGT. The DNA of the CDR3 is TGTGCCAGCAGTGAAGCTAGCCTGGGCACCGGGGAGCTGTTTTTT. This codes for CASSEASLGTGELFF.

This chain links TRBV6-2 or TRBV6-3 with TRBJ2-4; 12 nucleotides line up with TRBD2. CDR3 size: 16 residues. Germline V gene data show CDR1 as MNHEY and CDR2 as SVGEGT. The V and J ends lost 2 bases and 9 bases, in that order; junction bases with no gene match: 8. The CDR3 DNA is TGTGCCAGCAGTTACGCCACTAGCGGGGGGCGACTCATTCAGTACTTC. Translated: CASSYATSGGRLIQYF.

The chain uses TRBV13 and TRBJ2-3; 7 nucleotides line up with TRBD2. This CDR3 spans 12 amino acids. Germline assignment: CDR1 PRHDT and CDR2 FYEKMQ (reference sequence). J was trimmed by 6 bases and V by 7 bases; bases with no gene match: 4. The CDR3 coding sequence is TGTGCCAGCACGGGGGGTGCCGATACGCAGTATTTT. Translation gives CASTGGADTQYF.

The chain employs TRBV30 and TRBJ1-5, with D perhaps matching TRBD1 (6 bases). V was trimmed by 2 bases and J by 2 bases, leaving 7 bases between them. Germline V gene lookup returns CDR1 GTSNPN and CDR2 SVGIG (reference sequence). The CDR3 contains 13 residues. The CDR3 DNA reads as TGTGCCTGGAGTAGACAGGGCAATCAGCCCCAGCATTTT. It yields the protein CAWSRQGNQPQHF.

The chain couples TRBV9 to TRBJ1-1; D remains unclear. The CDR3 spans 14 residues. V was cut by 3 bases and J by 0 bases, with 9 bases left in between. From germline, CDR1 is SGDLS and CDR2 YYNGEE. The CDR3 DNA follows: TGTGCCAGCAGCGACCCCGGGTTGAACACTGAAGCTTTCTTT. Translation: CASSDPGLNTEAFF.

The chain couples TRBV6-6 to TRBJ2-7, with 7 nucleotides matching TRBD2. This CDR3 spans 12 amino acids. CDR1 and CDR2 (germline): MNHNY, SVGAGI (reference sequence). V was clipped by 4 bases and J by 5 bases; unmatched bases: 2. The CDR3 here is CASSSSGNEQYF. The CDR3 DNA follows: TGTGCCAGCAGTTCTAGCGGAAACGAGCAGTACTTC.

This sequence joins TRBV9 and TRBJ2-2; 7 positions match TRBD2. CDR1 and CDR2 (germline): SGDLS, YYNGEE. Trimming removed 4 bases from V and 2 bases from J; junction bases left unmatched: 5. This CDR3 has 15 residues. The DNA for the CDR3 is TGTGCCAGCAGCCCCCTAGCGGATAACACCGGGGAGCTGTTTTTT. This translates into CASSPLADNTGELFF. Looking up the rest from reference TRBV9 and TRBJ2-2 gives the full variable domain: DSGVTQTPKHLITATGQRVTLRCSPRSGDLSVYWYQQSLDQGLQFLIQYYNGEERAKGNILERFSAQQFPDLHSELNLSSLELGDSALYFCASSPLADNTGELFFGEGSRLTVL.